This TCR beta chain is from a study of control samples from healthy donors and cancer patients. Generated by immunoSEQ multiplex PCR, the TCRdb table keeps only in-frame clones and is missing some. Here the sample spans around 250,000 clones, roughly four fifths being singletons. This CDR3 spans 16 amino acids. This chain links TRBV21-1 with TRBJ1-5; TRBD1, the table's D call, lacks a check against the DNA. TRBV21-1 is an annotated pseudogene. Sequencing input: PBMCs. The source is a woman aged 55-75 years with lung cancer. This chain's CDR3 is CASSKSLRDPNQPQHF. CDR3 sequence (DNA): TGTGCCAGCAGTAAAAGCCTCAGGGATCCCAATCAGCCCCAGCATTTT.